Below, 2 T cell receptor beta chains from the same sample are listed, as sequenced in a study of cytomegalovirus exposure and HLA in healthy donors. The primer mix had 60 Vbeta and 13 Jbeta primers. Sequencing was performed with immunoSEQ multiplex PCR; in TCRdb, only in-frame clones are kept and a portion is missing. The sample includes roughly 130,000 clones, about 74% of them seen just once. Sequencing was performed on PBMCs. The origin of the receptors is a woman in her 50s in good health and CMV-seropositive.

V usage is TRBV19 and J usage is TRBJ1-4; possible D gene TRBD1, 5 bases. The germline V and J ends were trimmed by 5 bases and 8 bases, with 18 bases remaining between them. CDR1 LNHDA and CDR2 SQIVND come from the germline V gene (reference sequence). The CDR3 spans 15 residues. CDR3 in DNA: TGTGCCAGTAGTCCCCGGGCGGGGGAAGGGGAAAAACTGTTTTTT. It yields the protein CASSPRAGEGEKLFF.

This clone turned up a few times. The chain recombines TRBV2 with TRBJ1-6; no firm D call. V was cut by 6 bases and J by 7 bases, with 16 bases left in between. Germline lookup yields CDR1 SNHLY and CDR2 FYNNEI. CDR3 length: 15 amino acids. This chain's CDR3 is CASRVPGLGNSPLHF. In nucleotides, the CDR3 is TGTGCCAGCAGGGTGCCGGGTCTTGGGAATTCACCCCTCCACTTT.